The source of this T cell receptor (beta chain) is a study of shared clonotypes between healthy human individuals. Whole-study context: Per donor, three plates held CD4 naive cells, three held CD4 memory, two held CD8 naive and one held CD8 memory.

Cells designated naive CD8 were CD45RO-negative and were positively selected for CCR7, with terminally differentiated effector memory CD45RA+ cells excluded. Study results and limitations: Measured sharing among donors was expected to vary with sequencing depth. The low donor count limited represented genetic and exposure-history diversity. Non-shared clonotypes had lower generation probabilities than clonotypes shared by all four sorted-subset donors.

The CDR3 totals 15 residues. V shed 1 base and J 5 bases; nucleotides not matched to a gene: 7. Per germline, CDR1 SEHNR and CDR2 FQNEAQ (reference sequence). Notes on this clone: What it recognizes is unknown.

Method: immunoSEQ multiplex PCR; TCRdb's copy keeps in-frame clones and lacks some. The table includes 1.5 million to 2.5 million clones, roughly 94% detected once. This TCR came from a man between 18 and 29 years old in good health. The gene calls are TRBV7-9 and TRBJ2-5, with 7 bases lining up with TRBD2. Sequenced: naive CD8+ T cells sorted from blood. Here the CDR3 DNA reads TGTGCCAGCAGCTTAGTGGCGGGAGAGGGGGAGACCCAGTACTTC. Translation gives CASSLVAGEGETQYF.